The clone carrying this T cell receptor beta chain was observed once. The antigen remains undetermined. This sample stems from a study of T cell responses to AZD1222 COVID-19 vaccine. Repertoires were generated with immunoSEQ multiplex PCR, while TCRdb's copy carries only in-frame clones and drops some. The data show some 110,000 clones, with roughly 87% seen just once and 8% held by the top ten. Pooled samples include second doses given at about 4 or 12 weeks. Points from the study as a whole: Females made up more of the donors, who were largely white British, and clonal diversity may have come out too low. Unmutated regions of variants are reportedly targeted by nearly half of spike-specific TCRs.

Germline loops: CDR1 SGDLS, CDR2 YYNGEE. This CDR3 region has 17 residues. With 3 bases clipped from V and 5 bases from J, the junction kept 17 bases outside the gene matches. The source was peripheral blood, collected 28 days after the second AZD1222 dose. The clonotype originates from an adult who received the AZD1222 COVID-19 vaccine. The chain couples TRBV9 to TRBJ2-7, with 7 bases lining up with TRBD1. The CDR3 loop is CASSDQSEPTGDHEQYF. DNA of the CDR3: TGTGCCAGCAGCGATCAGAGTGAGCCTACAGGGGACCACGAGCAGTACTTC.